The T cell receptor beta chain described here comes from a study of shared clonotypes between healthy human individuals. Assay: immunoSEQ multiplex PCR; the TCRdb copy retains only in-frame clones and omits some. The sample contains over 2 million clones, 85% to 95% of which appear only once. The CDR3 is 13 residues long. Germline V lookup: CDR1 SNHLY, CDR2 FYNNEI. J gave up 8 bases and V 4 bases, and 5 bases lay outside the gene matches. This clonotype was obtained from a man aged 18 to 30 in good health. The sequenced material came from naive CD4+ T cells sorted from blood. Subset indicated: CD45RA+ positively selected. The J gene is TRBJ1-5, the V gene TRBV2; TRBD1 aligns across 7 bases. CDR3 protein: CASSAQGREPQHF. CDR3 nucleotide sequence: TGTGCCAGCAGTGCACAGGGGCGGGAGCCCCAGCATTTT.